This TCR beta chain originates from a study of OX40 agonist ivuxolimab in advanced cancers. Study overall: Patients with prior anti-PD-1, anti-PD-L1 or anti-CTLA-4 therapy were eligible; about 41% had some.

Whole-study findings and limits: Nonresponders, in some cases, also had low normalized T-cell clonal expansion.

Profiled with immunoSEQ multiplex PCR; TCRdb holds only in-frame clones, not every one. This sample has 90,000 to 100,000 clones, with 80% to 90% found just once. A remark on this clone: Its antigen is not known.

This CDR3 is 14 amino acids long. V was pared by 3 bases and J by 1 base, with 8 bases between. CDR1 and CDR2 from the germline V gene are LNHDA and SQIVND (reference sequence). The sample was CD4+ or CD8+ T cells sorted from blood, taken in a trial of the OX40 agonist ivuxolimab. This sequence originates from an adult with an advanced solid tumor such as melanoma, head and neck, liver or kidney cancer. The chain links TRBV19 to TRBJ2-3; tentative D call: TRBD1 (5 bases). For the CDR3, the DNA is TGTGCCAGTAGTATTGGACACGGCACAGATACGCAGTATTTT. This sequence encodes CASSIGHGTDTQYF.